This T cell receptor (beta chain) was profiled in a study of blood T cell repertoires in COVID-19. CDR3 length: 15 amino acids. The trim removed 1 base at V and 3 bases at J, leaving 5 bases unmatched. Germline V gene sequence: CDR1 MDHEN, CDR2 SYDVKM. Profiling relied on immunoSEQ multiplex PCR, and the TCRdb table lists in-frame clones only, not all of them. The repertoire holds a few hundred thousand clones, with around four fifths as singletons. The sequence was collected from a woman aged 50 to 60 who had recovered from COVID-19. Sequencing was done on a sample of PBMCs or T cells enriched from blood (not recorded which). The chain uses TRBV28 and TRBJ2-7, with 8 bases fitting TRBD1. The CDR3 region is CASSLSTGVFYEQYF. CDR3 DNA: TGTGCCAGCAGTTTATCGACAGGGGTATTCTACGAGCAGTACTTC.